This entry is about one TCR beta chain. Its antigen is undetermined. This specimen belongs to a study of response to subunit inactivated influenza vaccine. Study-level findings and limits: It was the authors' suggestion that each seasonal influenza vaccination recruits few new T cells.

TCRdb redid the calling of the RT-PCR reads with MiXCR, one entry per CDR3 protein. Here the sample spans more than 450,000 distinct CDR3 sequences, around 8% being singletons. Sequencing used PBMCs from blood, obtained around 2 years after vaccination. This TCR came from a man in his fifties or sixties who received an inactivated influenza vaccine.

CDR3 DNA: TGTGCCAGCAGCATAGGGACAGGGGCAAACCCGGCAACTAATGAAAAACTGTTTTTT. Its protein is CASSIGTGANPATNEKLFF. The chain couples TRBV7-6 to TRBJ1-4; 10 positions agree with TRBD1. Germline-derived CDR1 and CDR2 are SGHVS and FNYEAQ. V was pared by 5 bases and J by 0 bases, with 12 bases of the junction left unmatched. This CDR3 is built from 19 residues. Together with reference TRBV7-6 and TRBJ1-4, the CDR3 gives the full variable domain: GAGVSQSPRYKVTKRGQDVALRCDPISGHVSLYWYRQALGQGPEFLTYFNYEAQQDKSGLPNDRFSAERPEGSISTLTIQRTEQRDSAMYRCASSIGTGANPATNEKLFFGSGTQLSVL.